A single sample is the source of the 3 T cell receptor beta chains below, sequenced in a study of blood T cells in healthy people across ages. With a J-beta primer mix and a sample-barcoded 5' primer, a second PCR ran about 7 to 11 cycles. TCRdb ran MiXCR on the 5' RACE reads and lists one entry per CDR3 protein. This sample carries some 920,000 distinct CDR3 sequences, 51% of them seen once, and the ten largest clones take about 22%. Source material: blood. The source of these receptors is a woman aged 60 to 75 in good health.

This chain uses TRBV27 with TRBJ2-5, with 7 bases matching TRBD2. The trim removed 6 bases at V and 11 bases at J, leaving 6 bases unmatched. This CDR3 contains 11 residues. In germline, CDR1 is MNHEY, CDR2 SMNVEV (reference sequence). CDR3 sequence reads: CASRWGGKQYF. Written as DNA, the CDR3 is TGTGCCAGCAGGTGGGGGGGAAAGCAGTACTTC.

Of note for this clonotype: The junction shows a germline mismatch at one end, possibly a read error. The CDR3 coding sequence is TGTGCCAGCAGTTACTCGCCCTTTTCAGAGCGGTTCTTC. Its translation is CASSYSPFSERFF. The chain couples TRBV6-5 to TRBJ2-1, with D unclear. The germline CDR1 and CDR2 sequences are MNHEY and SVGAGI. The CDR3 has 13 residues.

This clonotype was counted between two and nine times. The gene calls are TRBV6-1 and TRBJ1-6; 7 bases map to TRBD1. J gave up 14 bases and V 5 bases, and 24 bases lay outside the gene matches. There are 18 residues in the CDR3. CDR1 is MNHNS, CDR2 SASEGT, per germline. CDR3 DNA sequence: TGTGCCAGCAGTCCTGGGGTGACAGGGCCCACTCGGGAAGGCACCCTCCACTTT. Amino acids: CASSPGVTGPTREGTLHF.